The entry that follows covers one T cell receptor (beta chain) sequence. Random hexamers were used to reverse transcribe the RNA input (about 0.5 to 1 ug). TCRdb re-called the immunoSEQ multiplex PCR reads with MiXCR, one entry per CDR3 protein. The sample gives around 170,000 distinct CDR3 sequences, around 93% of which show up once; about 0.17% is in the top ten. This record comes from a study of CD8 T cells in Susac syndrome. The CDR3 loop spans 15 amino acids. With 3 bases removed from V and 4 bases from J, the gap between germline ends came to 16 bases. Germline assignment: CDR1 DFQATT and CDR2 SNEGSKA (reference sequence).

Sequenced material: CD8+ T cells from PBMCs. The source of this sequence is a human donor with Susac syndrome. This rearrangement joins TRBV20-1 to TRBJ1-5; D possibly corresponds to TRBD1 (6 bases). CDR3: CSASLSGALNQPQHF. CDR3 nucleotide sequence: TGCAGTGCTAGCCTTTCAGGGGCCCTTAATCAGCCCCAGCATTTT.